Reported below is one T cell receptor beta chain. The antigen is unknown. This record belongs to a study of T cell repertoires in cytomegalovirus infection. Overall study findings and caveats: Cumulative public TCR beta family frequency identified CMV carriers with the relevant HLA.

One entry per CDR3 protein results from TCRdb running MiXCR on the reads. The profile shows a few hundred thousand distinct CDR3 sequences, around 27% of them singletons. Germline CDR1 is SEHNR and CDR2 is FQNEAQ (reference sequence). This CDR3 region has 16 residues. V was pared by 5 bases and J by 6 bases, with 12 bases of the junction left unmatched. The chain employs TRBV7-9 and TRBJ2-5; 10 bases fit TRBD1. The TCR comes from a human donor in good health (CMV status not recorded). Some clones in this sample may be carry-over from other donors' samples. Sample: PBMCs. This CDR3 reads CASSPRLGTGVKTQYF. The CDR3 DNA sequence: TGTGCCAGCAGCCCTCGTTTGGGGACAGGGGTAAAGACCCAGTACTTC.